This entry lists 25 T cell receptor beta chains sequenced from one sample in a study of cytotoxic CD8 clonotypes in ibrutinib-treated CLL. Profiled with immunoSEQ multiplex PCR; TCRdb holds only in-frame clones, not every one. This sample has roughly 130,000 clones, with approximately 80% found just once. The input for sequencing was PBMCs, taken after 12 months of ibrutinib treatment. These receptors came from a human donor with chronic lymphocytic leukemia.

This clone was seen a few times. The chain uses TRBV7-2 and TRBJ2-5; a weak D match, TRBD2 (6 bases). V gave up 6 bases and J gave up 4 bases, with 18 bases separating them. From germline, CDR1 is SGHTA and CDR2 FQGNSA. The CDR3 has 15 residues. CDR3 sequence reads: CASSDLAGFRETQYF. DNA of the CDR3: TGTGCCAGCAGTGACCTGGCGGGGTTCCGAGAGACCCAGTACTTC. Together with reference TRBV7-2 and TRBJ2-5, the CDR3 gives the full variable domain: GAGVSQSPSNKVTEKGKDVELRCDPISGHTALYWYRQSLGQGLEFLIYFQGNSAPDKSGLPSDRFSAERTGGSVSTLTIQRTQQEDSAVYLCASSDLAGFRETQYFGPGTRLLVL.

This sequence joins TRBV11-3 and TRBJ2-5; D unclear. Germline V gene sequence: CDR1 SGHNT, CDR2 YENEEA. The CDR3 is 15 residues long. The germline V and J ends were trimmed by 1 base and 1 base, with 10 bases remaining between them. CDR3 in amino acids: CASSLGVGPQETQYF. The CDR3 coding sequence is TGTGCCAGCAGCTTAGGTGTGGGTCCCCAAGAGACCCAGTACTTC.

The count of this clone is one. The chain links TRBV15 to TRBJ2-5, with unresolved D. Germline V gives CDR1 LNHNV, CDR2 YYDKDF (reference sequence). The CDR3 loop spans 15 amino acids. Trimming shortened V by 0 bases and J by 5 bases, and 13 bases separated the two germline ends. In DNA, the CDR3 is TGTGCCACCAGCAGAGATCACCTTGAATTGGAGACCCAGTACTTC. Its translation is CATSRDHLELETQYF.

The chain combines TRBV7-2 with TRBJ1-4, with D possibly matching TRBD1 (6 bases). The CDR3 has 14 residues. V was trimmed by 5 bases and J by 3 bases, leaving 10 bases between them. Germline V gene lookup returns CDR1 SGHTA and CDR2 FQGNSA. CDR3 loop: CASSPDRANEKLFF. CDR3 coding DNA: TGTGCCAGCAGCCCGGACAGAGCTAATGAAAAACTGTTTTTT. Drawing the rest from reference TRBV7-2 and TRBJ1-4, the complete variable domain is GAGVSQSPSNKVTEKGKDVELRCDPISGHTALYWYRQSLGQGLEFLIYFQGNSAPDKSGLPSDRFSAERTGGSVSTLTIQRTQQEDSAVYLCASSPDRANEKLFFGSGTQLSVL.

V gene TRBV9 combines with J gene TRBJ2-6; D not resolved. Germline CDR1 is SGDLS and CDR2 is YYNGEE. The CDR3 is 13 residues long. The V end was cut by 5 bases, the J end by 2 bases, with 5 bases between. In DNA, the CDR3 is TGTGCCAGCAGAGCAACTGGGGCCAACGTCCTGACTTTC. Translating it yields CASRATGANVLTF.

The chain joins TRBV7-7 to TRBJ2-2; 7 positions match TRBD2. Looked up from germline, CDR1 is SSHAT and CDR2 is FNYEAQ (reference sequence). CDR3 length: 16 residues. Trimming took 5 bases from V and 5 from J; bases not matched to a gene: 11. The CDR3 reads CASSPSAGVETGELFF. As DNA, the CDR3 is TGTGCCAGCAGCCCCTCGGCGGGAGTTGAAACCGGGGAGCTGTTTTTT. The complete variable domain, with remaining parts taken from reference TRBV7-7 and TRBJ2-2, reads GAGVSQSPRYKVTKRGQDVTLRCDPISSHATLYWYQQALGQGPEFLTYFNYEAQPDKSGLPSDRFSAERPEGSISTLTIQRTEQRDSAMYRCASSPSAGVETGELFFGEGSRLTVL.

J is TRBJ1-5 and V is TRBV6-5, with D hard to call. Per the germline V gene, CDR1 is MNHEY and CDR2 is SVGAGI. V was trimmed by 4 bases and J by 7 bases, leaving 11 bases between them. The CDR3 spans 13 residues. The CDR3 sequence: CASSSRAYQPQHF. CDR3 nucleotides: TGTGCCAGCAGTTCAAGGGCATACCAGCCCCAGCATTTT.

The chain joins TRBV6-5 to TRBJ2-7; 10 nucleotides agree with TRBD1. Germline assignment: CDR1 MNHEY and CDR2 SVGAGI. Unmatched junction bases numbered 8, after V lost 3 bases and J lost 3 bases. The length of the CDR3 is 16 residues. CDR3 nucleotides: TGTGCCAGCAGTTATTGGGACAGGGGACTCGTCTACGAGCAGTACTTC. Translated: CASSYWDRGLVYEQYF.

This clone came up a few times. This chain connects TRBV9 to TRBJ2-1; 7 bases are shared with TRBD2. The J segment lost 10 bases and the V segment lost 3 bases, leaving 19 bases of the junction unmatched. This CDR3 spans 17 amino acids. Looked up from germline, CDR1 is SGDLS and CDR2 is YYNGEE. The CDR3 coding sequence is TGTGCCAGCAGCGATGCAAATAGCGGGCAAGGTATGGCGGAGCAGTTCTTC. Its protein is CASSDANSGQGMAEQFF.

This clone was seen once. The chain joins TRBV28 to TRBJ1-1, with D unresolved. V lost 6 bases and J 6 bases, leaving 17 bases between the germline ends. CDR3 size: 14 residues. Germline CDR1 MDHEN, CDR2 SYDVKM. The CDR3 loop reads CASRIMGITPEAFF. CDR3 nucleotides: TGTGCCAGCAGAATCATGGGGATTACCCCTGAAGCTTTCTTT.

This clone was found a few times. This sequence joins TRBV6-5 and TRBJ2-1, with D unclear. Trimming stripped 0 bases from V and 8 bases from J, with 8 bases between. Per germline, CDR1 MNHEY and CDR2 SVGAGI. CDR3 length: 13 amino acids. CDR3: CASSYSLLDEQFF. Written as DNA, the CDR3 is TGTGCCAGCAGTTACTCGCTCCTTGATGAGCAGTTCTTC.

CDR3 loop: CASSSPAGARETQYF. The CDR3 DNA reads as TGTGCCAGCAGCTCCCCCGCTGGGGCTCGAGAGACCCAGTACTTC. The chain has TRBV7-8 and TRBJ2-5; possible D gene TRBD1, 5 bases. There are 15 residues in the CDR3. Trimming shortened V by 4 bases and J by 4 bases, and 16 bases separated the two germline ends. CDR1 SGHVS and CDR2 FQNEAQ come from the germline V gene.

The chain is built from TRBV5-1 and TRBJ1-4, with 8 bases lining up with TRBD1. V shed 4 bases, J shed 5 bases, and the junction held 1 base outside the gene matches. The CDR3 consists of 13 residues. Germline V gene data show CDR1 as SGHRS and CDR2 as YFSETQ. The DNA of the CDR3 is TGCGCCAGCAGCGGACAGGGAAATGAAAAACTGTTTTTT. This encodes CASSGQGNEKLFF.

This clone was seen a single time. V usage is TRBV9 and J usage is TRBJ2-1, with 9 positions matching TRBD2. The CDR3 has 15 residues. J gave up 4 bases and V 3 bases, and 5 bases lay outside the gene matches. Per the germline V gene, CDR1 is SGDLS and CDR2 is YYNGEE. The CDR3 DNA reads as TGTGCCAGCAGCGCCGCTCTAGCGGGGTACAATGAGCAGTTCTTC. Amino acid sequence: CASSAALAGYNEQFF.

The chain has TRBV4-3 and TRBJ2-7; 9 bases map to TRBD1. V lost 5 bases and J lost 0; bases outside the gene matches: 2. The CDR3 spans 14 residues. The germline gives CDR1 LGHNA, CDR2 YSLEER. CDR3 bases: TGCGCCAGCAGCTTACAGGGGGCCTCCTACGAGCAGTACTTC. Amino acids: CASSLQGASYEQYF.

V is TRBV18 and J is TRBJ1-1, with D possibly TRBD1 on 5 matching bases. Trimming removed 1 base from V and 3 bases from J, with 12 bases in between. Germline values: CDR1 KGHSH, CDR2 LQKENI. The CDR3 has 15 amino acids. The CDR3 loop reads CASSPRWGWDTEAFF. In DNA form, the CDR3 reads TGTGCCAGCTCACCACGATGGGGGTGGGACACTGAAGCTTTCTTT.

The chain couples TRBV6-1 to TRBJ1-4; no clear D. The CDR3 length is 16 residues. From germline, CDR1 is MNHNS and CDR2 SASEGT. V was pared by 0 bases and J by 7 bases, with 15 bases between. Here the CDR3 DNA reads TGTGCCAGCAGTGAAGCGGCAGCGCTGTGGGGTGAAAAACTGTTTTTT. Its translation: CASSEAAALWGEKLFF.

On this clone itself: Other DNA variants within this sample encode the same CDR3. The chain has TRBV6-5 and TRBJ2-1, with D hard to call. The germline V gene has CDR1 MNHEY and CDR2 SVGAGI. With 2 bases removed from V and 4 bases from J, the gap between germline ends came to 6 bases. The CDR3 is 13 amino acids. This CDR3 reads CASSYDGYNEQFF. CDR3 bases: TGTGCCAGCAGTTACGATGGGTACAATGAGCAGTTCTTC.

The chain is built from TRBV19 and TRBJ2-2; D gene ambiguous. With 7 bases removed from V and 1 base from J, the gap between germline ends came to 13 bases. Germline loops: CDR1 LNHDA, CDR2 SQIVND (reference sequence). This CDR3 has 15 amino acids. The CDR3 region is CASTLPDGNTGELFF. CDR3 bases: TGTGCCAGTACCCTACCCGACGGGAACACCGGGGAGCTGTTTTTT.

The chain combines TRBV27 with TRBJ1-5; TRBD1 aligns across 12 bases. CDR3 length: 15 amino acids. Per germline, CDR1 MNHEY and CDR2 SMNVEV (reference sequence). V lost 6 bases to trimming and J lost 6 bases; unmatched junction nucleotides: 6. The CDR3 DNA follows: TGTGCCAGCAGCTTGGGACAGGGGGCTATTCAGCCCCAGCATTTT. Encoded protein: CASSLGQGAIQPQHF.

The chain couples TRBV7-9 to TRBJ1-3; D is undetermined. This CDR3 comprises 14 residues. Trimming took 5 bases from V and 0 from J, leaving 8 bases between them. Germline loops: CDR1 SEHNR, CDR2 FQNEAQ (reference sequence). CDR3 nucleotides: TGTGCCAGCAGCAAGGATTTCTCTGGAAACACCATATATTTT. Protein product: CASSKDFSGNTIYF.

V and J are TRBV7-6 and TRBJ2-3, with D perhaps assigned TRBD1 or TRBD2 (7 bases each). CDR1 is SGHVS, CDR2 FNYEAQ, per germline. There are 15 residues in the CDR3. V was pared by 4 bases and J by 2 bases, with 13 bases between. The CDR3 nucleotides are TGTGCCAGCAGCTCAGGGGGAGGGCCCACAGATACGCAGTATTTT. Its translation is CASSSGGGPTDTQYF.

V gene TRBV28 combines with J gene TRBJ1-2; D remains ambiguous. This CDR3 has 14 residues. Deletions cut 1 base from V and 6 bases from J, with 12 bases between. Per germline, CDR1 MDHEN and CDR2 SYDVKM. The CDR3 protein is CASSLFGQHHGYTF. The DNA for the CDR3 is TGTGCCAGCAGTTTATTTGGTCAGCATCATGGCTACACCTTC.

The gene calls are TRBV6-5 and TRBJ2-7, with D perhaps TRBD2 (5 bases). V dropped 5 bases and J dropped 2 bases, with 13 bases sitting between them. The CDR3 runs 14 residues. Germline V gives CDR1 MNHEY, CDR2 SVGAGI. CDR3 region: CASSDPDGTYEQYF. The CDR3 nucleotides are TGTGCCAGCAGTGATCCGGACGGGACCTACGAGCAGTACTTC.

The chain carries TRBV2 and TRBJ2-3; D assignment may be TRBD1 or TRBD2 (5 bases each). Per the germline V gene, CDR1 is SNHLY and CDR2 is FYNNEI. The CDR3 contains 15 residues. V shed 8 bases and J shed 6 bases, with 21 bases lying between them. The CDR3 loop reads CASFSGTPYGDTQYF. CDR3 coding DNA: TGTGCCAGCTTTTCCGGGACCCCCTATGGGGATACGCAGTATTTT.